One sample yielded the 16 T cell receptor beta chains listed below, sequenced in a study of blood T cell repertoires in COVID-19. The repertoire was sequenced with immunoSEQ multiplex PCR; TCRdb's copy has only in-frame clones and lacks some. The profile shows hundreds of thousands of clones, about 90% of them singletons. The sample taken for sequencing was PBMCs or T cells enriched from blood (not recorded which). The receptors stem from a man aged 50 to 60 who had been exposed to COVID-19.

The gene calls are TRBV11-2 and TRBJ2-5; 12 nucleotides agree with TRBD2. This CDR3 spans 16 amino acids. CDR1 and CDR2 (germline): SGHAT, FQNNGV. V lost 3 bases to trimming and J lost 4 bases; unmatched junction nucleotides: 6. The CDR3 region has the DNA TGTGCCAGCAGCTTCCTAGCGGGGGGGCCTGGAGAGACCCAGTACTTC. Its translation is CASSFLAGGPGETQYF. Full variable domain (missing parts from reference TRBV11-2 and TRBJ2-5): EAGVAQSPRYKIIEKRQSVAFWCNPISGHATLYWYQQILGQGPKLLIQFQNNGVVDDSQLPKDRFSAERLKGVDSTLKIQPAKLEDSAVYLCASSFLAGGPGETQYFGPGTRLLVL.

V is TRBV2 and J is TRBJ1-1, with D unclear. Germline V gene sequence: CDR1 SNHLY, CDR2 FYNNEI. The V and J ends lost 7 bases and 0 bases respectively, with 3 bases between them. This CDR3 has 11 amino acids. This CDR3 reads CASTVNTEAFF. CDR3 DNA sequence: TGTGCCAGCACGGTGAACACTGAAGCTTTCTTT. The full variable domain, with the rest looked up from reference TRBV2 and TRBJ1-1, is EPEVTQTPSHQVTQMGQEVILRCVPISNHLYFYWYRQILGQKVEFLVSFYNNEISEKSEIFDDQFSVERPDGSNFTLKIRSTKLEDSAMYFCASTVNTEAFFGQGTRLTVV.

The V call is TRBV6-5, the J call TRBJ1-1; D perhaps matches TRBD1 (5 bases). V lost 0 bases to trimming and J lost 3 bases, with 14 bases between them. The CDR3 is 16 amino acids. CDR1 is MNHEY, CDR2 SVGAGI, per germline. This CDR3 reads CASSYSGGARDTEAFF. In DNA form, the CDR3 reads TGTGCCAGCAGTTACTCGGGCGGGGCGCGAGACACTGAAGCTTTCTTT.

The count of this clone is one. The rearrangement joins TRBV6-5 to TRBJ1-1; D call uncertain. Trimming pared 0 bases from V and 0 bases from J, leaving 5 bases between. The CDR3 has 14 residues. CDR1 is MNHEY, CDR2 SVGAGI, per germline. For the CDR3, the DNA is TGTGCCAGCAGTTACTCAACATTGAACACTGAAGCTTTCTTT. It yields the protein CASSYSTLNTEAFF.

The chain links TRBV6-5 to TRBJ1-4, with 9 positions matching TRBD1. From germline, CDR1 is MNHEY and CDR2 SVGAGI. The CDR3 is 14 amino acids. V trimming: 8 bases; J trimming: 5 bases; junction bases outside the gene matches: 6. The CDR3: CASEDRGQNEKLFF. The CDR3, as DNA: TGTGCCAGCGAGGACAGGGGCCAAAATGAAAAACTGTTTTTT.

Regarding this clone: A junction boundary mismatches the germline segment, possibly from a read error. Here the CDR3 reads CASSQGTRFGTTIYF. In DNA form, the CDR3 reads TGTGCCAGCAGCCAAGGGACACGTTTTGGAACCACCATATATTTT. The J gene is TRBJ1-3, the V gene TRBV4-2; weak D call: TRBD1 (5 bases). This CDR3 comprises 15 residues. The germline V gene has CDR1 LGHNA and CDR2 YNFKEQ.

The rearrangement links TRBV5-1 to TRBJ1-3; TRBD1 matches 7 bases. Germline trimming cut 4 bases from V and 0 bases from J; bases unmatched to any gene: 13. Germline assignment: CDR1 SGHRS and CDR2 YFSETQ. The CDR3 runs to 18 residues. This CDR3 is CASSPGQTLTSSGNTIYF. For the CDR3, the DNA is TGCGCCAGCAGCCCGGGACAGACACTCACCAGCTCTGGAAACACCATATATTTT.

The chain recombines TRBV10-1 with TRBJ2-1, with a possible D match to TRBD1 (6 bases). CDR1 and CDR2 from the germline V gene are WNHNN and SYGVQD (reference sequence). The CDR3 covers 14 residues. V was clipped by 6 bases and J by 4 bases, with 13 bases between them. DNA for the CDR3: TGCGCCAGCAGCGCCGGGACAACTTACAATGAGCAGTTCTTC. Protein sequence: CASSAGTTYNEQFF.

In this sample, this clone turned up many times. The chain uses TRBV4-2 and TRBJ1-5, with 9 bases fitting TRBD1. The CDR3 is 18 amino acids. Trimming took 5 bases from V and 3 from J; bases not matched to a gene: 14. Germline V gene sequence: CDR1 LGHNA, CDR2 YNFKEQ. Here the CDR3 DNA reads TGTGCCAGCAGCAGCATCCTTAGTGGACAGGGGACCAATCAGCCCCAGCATTTT. It is translated as CASSSILSGQGTNQPQHF.

This chain uses TRBV6-5 with TRBJ1-5; D not certain. The CDR3 has 14 amino acids. The germline V gene has CDR1 MNHEY and CDR2 SVGAGI. The V end was cut by 2 bases, the J end by 3 bases, with 8 bases between. CDR3: CASSYPVPNQPQHF. The CDR3 DNA reads TGTGCCAGCAGTTACCCGGTGCCCAATCAGCCCCAGCATTTT.

As to this clone: At the DNA level, this CDR3 is encoded by other sequences in the same sample as well. V is TRBV5-1 and J is TRBJ1-1; 7 positions agree with TRBD1. The germline V gene has CDR1 SGHRS and CDR2 YFSETQ. CDR3 length equals 14 residues. V shed 4 bases and J 2 bases; nucleotides not matched to a gene: 5. CDR3 sequence: CASSTTGANTEAFF. In nucleotides, the CDR3 is TGCGCCAGCAGCACTACAGGGGCCAACACTGAAGCTTTCTTT.

This sequence joins TRBV7-9 and TRBJ1-5; D possibly corresponds to TRBD1 (6 bases). The V end was cut by 5 bases, the J end by 7 bases, with 12 bases between. The CDR3 is made up of 13 amino acids. Germline CDR1 reads SEHNR; CDR2 reads FQNEAQ (reference sequence). CDR3 region: CASSRQVGQPQHF. The CDR3 DNA follows: TGTGCCAGCAGCAGACAGGTCGGACAGCCCCAGCATTTT.

This clone was recorded once. The rearrangement uses TRBV7-9 and TRBJ1-2; TRBD1 aligns across 8 bases. The CDR3 loop spans 13 amino acids. The V gene's germline CDR1 is SEHNR and CDR2 FQNEAQ (reference sequence). V gave up 3 bases and J gave up 6 bases; unmatched junction bases: 3. CDR3 coding DNA: TGTGCCAGCAGCTTGCAGGGGGCCAATGGCTACACCTTC. This gives the protein CASSLQGANGYTF.

The chain carries TRBV7-8 and TRBJ1-4; maybe TRBD1 (5 bases). This CDR3 comprises 17 residues. From germline, CDR1 is SGHVS and CDR2 FQNEAQ. The germline V and J ends were trimmed by 5 bases and 4 bases, with 20 bases remaining between them. The CDR3 protein is CASSPETDQYYNEKLFF. Here the CDR3 DNA reads TGTGCCAGCAGCCCTGAGACAGACCAATACTATAATGAAAAACTGTTTTTT.

The chain is built from TRBV9 and TRBJ2-1; D might be TRBD2 (6 bases). The germline CDR1 and CDR2 sequences are SGDLS and YYNGEE. Deletions cut 0 bases from V and 7 bases from J, with 8 bases between. The CDR3 contains 13 residues. The CDR3 region has the DNA TGTGCCAGCAGCGTAGAGGGGAGGAATGAGCAGTTCTTC. Amino acid sequence: CASSVEGRNEQFF.

V is TRBV28 and J is TRBJ1-4; D not certain. The length of the CDR3 is 12 residues. Germline V gene lookup returns CDR1 MDHEN and CDR2 SYDVKM. The V and J ends lost 4 bases and 7 bases respectively, with 7 bases between them. The CDR3 nucleotides read TGTGCCAGCAGTTGGACTGGTGAAAAACTGTTTTTT. Amino acid sequence: CASSWTGEKLFF.